The clone carrying this TCR beta chain occurred a few times. Clones were read by immunoSEQ multiplex PCR, and TCRdb kept only the in-frame ones, dropping some. The sample contains fewer than 200,000 clones, over 70% of which appear only once. The data were taken from a study of blood T cell repertoires in COVID-19. On the study more broadly: The origin of the acute and convalescent COVID-19 samples was the United States, Italy and Spain.

The CDR3 sequence is 16 residues long. J gave up 4 bases and V 3 bases, and 7 bases lay outside the gene matches. The germline V gene encodes CDR1 SGHVS and CDR2 FNYEAQ. Recruits, aged about 18 to 90 years, lived in 24 US areas. Participants reported their clinical history, and cohort assignment relied on those reports. J is TRBJ2-2 and V is TRBV7-6, with 8 bases that match TRBD2. The sequenced sample consisted of PBMCs or T cells enriched from blood (not recorded which). The TCR originated in a woman between 40 and 50 years old with acute COVID-19. Written as DNA, the CDR3 is TGTGCCAGCAGCTTGGCGGGAGGAGGCTTCACCGGGGAGCTGTTTTTT. It yields the protein CASSLAGGGFTGELFF.